A selection of T cell receptor beta chains follows, all from one sample in a study of T cells in Graves' hyperthyroidism and ophthalmopathy. TCRdb analysed the multiplex PCR reads with MiXCR anew, one entry per CDR3 protein. The sample lists 300,000 to 450,000 distinct CDR3 sequences; under 15% were seen once. Sequencing was done on a sample of blood. These receptor sequences come from a woman aged 18-29 years with Graves' hyperthyroidism. Both conserved end residues are part of each CDR3.

V: TRBV18; CDR3: CASSRGTGETKNIRYF
V: TRBV11-2; CDR3: CASSLGQQQGFQETQYF
V: TRBV5-6; CDR3: CASSRRQGSSTDTQYF
V: TRBV4-3; CDR3: CASSQERDSEAFF
V: TRBV6-1; CDR3: CATAQGPYGYTF
V: TRBV20-1; CDR3: CSAALLTSGRPTDTQYF
V: TRBV7-2; CDR3: CASSLYYGARYGYTF
V: TRBV7-2; CDR3: CASSLVGATDTQYF
V: TRBV7-2; CDR3: CASSLSVGQEINEKLFF
V: TRBV7-2; CDR3: CASSLASGNYGYTF
V: TRBV7-8; CDR3: CASSLEVEGTGGYTF
V: TRBV6-1; CDR3: CASTRTPWTSTDTQYF
V: TRBV5-6; CDR3: CASSLIRTSGNQETQYF
V: TRBV12-3/TRBV12-4; CDR3: CASSLRRGGTGELFF
V: TRBV9; CDR3: CASRSGQAGTEAFF
V: TRBV3-2; CDR3: CASSPIAGGGTDTQYF
V: TRBV4-2; CDR3: CASSQAGGVAYNEQFF
V: TRBV11-2; CDR3: CASSLDRWLSYEQYF
V: TRBV20-1; CDR3: CSASSSGRAPDTQYF
V: TRBV28; CDR3: CASSFMGVGNTIYF
V: TRBV18; CDR3: CASSPLPGNQETQYF
V: TRBV6-1; CDR3: CASSPGLPVAEAFF
V: TRBV6-2/TRBV6-3; CDR3: CASSGKLARQETQYF
V: TRBV5-6; CDR3: CASSTPRNSYEQYF
V: TRBV20-1; CDR3: CSARERWGARSLEQYF
V: TRBV6-2/TRBV6-3; CDR3: CASSPGTGVDEQYF
V: TRBV20-1; CDR3: CSAAEGATYNEQFF
V: TRBV12-3/TRBV12-4; CDR3: CATLGTTAADTQYF
V: TRBV20-1; CDR3: CSARVRGASGYDNEQFF
V: TRBV29-1; CDR3: CSALSQGATNEKLFF
V: TRBV24-1; CDR3: CATSDPRTSGGPSQETQYF
V: TRBV7-9; CDR3: CASSLSAGVWEKLFF
V: TRBV7-3; CDR3: CASSLGNRTFSGNTIYF